The 32 T cell receptor beta chains given below trace back to one sample, sequenced in a study of beta chain features in type 1 diabetes. Their antigens remain unidentified. The entirety of the isolated RNA underwent reverse transcription, so expressed TCRB transcripts were sequenced. The table came from immunoSEQ multiplex PCR; TCRdb's copy has only in-frame clones and leaves some out. In the table there are approximately 160,000 clones, roughly 60% of which are singletons. Broader study findings: The study found moderately but significantly shorter TCRB CDR3s in all four CD4+ subsets of Type 1 diabetes patients.

The specimen sequenced was naive CD4+ T cells from blood. These receptors all stem from a man aged 25-45 years with type 1 diabetes.

The chain couples TRBV15 to TRBJ2-1; TRBD1 aligns across 9 bases. This CDR3 has 17 residues. The germline gives CDR1 LNHNV, CDR2 YYDKDF (reference sequence). J was trimmed by 9 bases and V by 2 bases; bases with no gene match: 14. In nucleotides, the CDR3 is TGTGCCACCAGCAGACCGGTGGGGGACAGGGTGGTAGGTGAGCAGTTCTTC. Residues: CATSRPVGDRVVGEQFF.

The chain recombines TRBV28 with TRBJ1-1; the D gene is possibly TRBD1 (6 bases). The V end was cut by 4 bases, the J end by 5 bases, with 11 bases between. CDR1 MDHEN and CDR2 SYDVKM come from the germline V gene. The CDR3 has 13 residues. DNA of the CDR3: TGTGCCAGCAGTTGGGGGGCGCGAACTGAAGCTTTCTTT. The encoded protein is CASSWGARTEAFF.

V and J are TRBV29-1 and TRBJ1-2; D possibly corresponds to TRBD1 (6 bases). The length of the CDR3 is 13 residues. Trimming pared 7 bases from V and 4 bases from J, leaving 16 bases between. Germline CDR1 SQVTM, CDR2 ANQGSEA. The CDR3 DNA sequence: TGCAGCGCCTACAGGGCCTATGGCTATGGCTACACCTTC. It specifies CSAYRAYGYGYTF.

This clone appeared a few times. The rearrangement links TRBV30 to TRBJ2-3; D unresolved. Trimming took 3 bases from V and 5 from J, leaving 12 bases between them. Germline V gives CDR1 GTSNPN, CDR2 SVGIG (reference sequence). The CDR3 spans 13 residues. CDR3 DNA sequence: TGTGCCTGGAGCAGGTCCTCTCTAGATACGCAGTATTTT. It translates to CAWSRSSLDTQYF.

V and J are TRBV29-1 and TRBJ2-5; 8 nucleotides align to TRBD1. Germline V gene data show CDR1 as SQVTM and CDR2 as ANQGSEA. V was clipped by 5 bases and J by 0 bases; unmatched bases: 5. CDR3 length: 14 amino acids. DNA for the CDR3: TGCAGCGTTCAGACAGGGGTGTACCAAGAGACCCAGTACTTC. It encodes CSVQTGVYQETQYF.

The chain couples TRBV19 to TRBJ1-6; possible D gene TRBD1, 5 bases. Germline-derived CDR1 and CDR2 are LNHDA and SQIVND (reference sequence). Trimming took 3 bases from V and 7 from J, leaving 10 bases between them. This CDR3 has 14 amino acids. The CDR3 bases are TGTGCCAGTAGTATCCAGGGTTCGAATTCACCCCTCCACTTT. This gives the protein CASSIQGSNSPLHF. Full variable domain (rest looked up from reference TRBV19 and TRBJ1-6): DGGITQSPKYLFRKEGQNVTLSCEQNLNHDAMYWYRQDPGQGLRLIYYSQIVNDFQKGDIAEGYSVSREKKESFPLTVTSAQKNPTAFYLCASSIQGSNSPLHFGNGTRLTVT.

The chain recombines TRBV2 with TRBJ2-5, with D perhaps matching TRBD1 or TRBD2 (5 bases each). V was clipped by 7 bases and J by 7 bases, with 13 bases between them. CDR3 length: 12 amino acids. Germline assignment: CDR1 SNHLY and CDR2 FYNNEI. In DNA form, the CDR3 reads TGTGCCAGCAATCAATATGGGGGGACCCAGTACTTC. Its protein product is CASNQYGGTQYF.

The chain is built from TRBV29-1 and TRBJ2-1; 7 nucleotides agree with TRBD1. CDR3 size: 12 residues. V dropped 7 bases and J dropped 1; count of bases not matched to a gene: 1. Germline V gene sequence: CDR1 SQVTM, CDR2 ANQGSEA. The CDR3 DNA reads as TGCAGCGGGGACAGTTCCTACAATGAGCAGTTCTTC. Its translation is CSGDSSYNEQFF.

The chain employs TRBV10-3 and TRBJ2-1; 11 positions match TRBD2. J lost 7 bases, V lost 4 bases, and 12 bases had no gene match. Germline assignment: CDR1 ENHRY and CDR2 SYGVKD. The CDR3 is made up of 17 amino acids. The CDR3 here is CAISVGTSGGLINEQFF. CDR3 nucleotides: TGTGCCATCAGTGTAGGGACTAGCGGCGGATTGATAAATGAGCAGTTCTTC.

This CDR3 reads CASSLPWRTKETQYF. CDR3 coding DNA: TGTGCCAGCAGCCTCCCGTGGCGGACTAAAGAGACCCAGTACTTC. The chain recombines TRBV11-2 with TRBJ2-5, with D possibly being TRBD2 (6 bases). V was clipped by 5 bases and J by 3 bases, with 16 bases between them. This CDR3 region has 15 residues. Germline-derived CDR1 and CDR2 are SGHAT and FQNNGV.

The chain joins TRBV11-2 to TRBJ2-7; TRBD1 might be the D (6 bases). The CDR3 loop spans 12 amino acids. V lost 5 bases, J lost 3 bases, and 8 bases lay in between. Germline-derived CDR1 and CDR2 are SGHAT and FQNNGV. For the CDR3, the DNA is TGTGCCAGCAGCATACAGGGCTACGAGCAGTACTTC. Translation: CASSIQGYEQYF.

This clone was detected only a few times. The chain recombines TRBV7-2 with TRBJ2-1, with a possible D match to TRBD1 (5 bases). Per the germline V gene, CDR1 is SGHTA and CDR2 is FQGNSA. V dropped 2 bases and J dropped 4 bases, with 6 bases sitting between them. The CDR3 is 13 amino acids. In DNA, the CDR3 is TGTGCCAGCAGCTTAAGGACATACAATGAGCAGTTCTTC. Encoded protein: CASSLRTYNEQFF.

This clone appeared a single time. This chain uses TRBV28 with TRBJ2-2; no clear D. Trimming cost V 2 bases and J 3 bases, with 7 bases left between them. This CDR3 has 14 residues. Germline CDR1 reads MDHEN; CDR2 reads SYDVKM. CDR3 DNA sequence: TGTGCCAGCAGTTTAGGCCAGCACACCGGGGAGCTGTTTTTT. Translation: CASSLGQHTGELFF.

This clone was seen a handful of times. J is TRBJ1-2 and V is TRBV9, with 9 nucleotides matching TRBD1. There are 15 residues in the CDR3. V lost 3 bases to trimming and J lost 2 bases; unmatched junction nucleotides: 5. Looked up from germline, CDR1 is SGDLS and CDR2 is YYNGEE. CDR3 DNA: TGTGCCAGCAGCGCTCAGACAGGGGGAAACTATGGCTACACCTTC. It specifies CASSAQTGGNYGYTF.

The table lists this clone with a few counts. The V and J genes are TRBV30 and TRBJ1-4; D not resolved. Germline V gene lookup returns CDR1 GTSNPN and CDR2 SVGIG (reference sequence). The CDR3 sequence is 13 residues long. The V end lost 1 base, the J end lost 8 bases, and 11 bases lay between the germline ends. CDR3 sequence reads: CAWSGKRGEKLFF. In DNA, the CDR3 is TGTGCCTGGAGTGGGAAGAGAGGGGAAAAACTGTTTTTT.

The chain employs TRBV5-1 and TRBJ2-3, with TRBD1 matching over 7 bases. Germline-derived CDR1 and CDR2 are SGHRS and YFSETQ. The V and J ends lost 4 bases and 2 bases, in that order; junction bases with no gene match: 13. The CDR3 runs 17 residues. The CDR3 coding sequence is TGCGCCAGCAGCCTGACGGGACAGAGTCATTACACAGATACGCAGTATTTT. It encodes CASSLTGQSHYTDTQYF.

This clone was detected a few times. CDR3 coding DNA: TGTGCCAGCAGTGGGTCCTTTCAGCAGTACTTC. Protein sequence: CASSGSFQQYF. The chain is built from TRBV25-1 and TRBJ2-7; the D is unclear. V was cut by 4 bases and J by 8 bases, with 9 bases left in between. The CDR3 spans 11 residues. From germline, CDR1 is MGHDK and CDR2 SYGVNS.

The chain joins TRBV30 to TRBJ1-5; D might be TRBD1 (5 bases). Germline V lookup: CDR1 GTSNPN, CDR2 SVGIG (reference sequence). CDR3 length equals 13 residues. V was shortened by 5 bases and J by 5 bases, with 13 bases between the two germline ends. CDR3 nucleotides: TGTGCCTGGTCAGGGCTGTTGGATCAGCCCCAGCATTTT. Amino acids: CAWSGLLDQPQHF.

The chain couples TRBV2 to TRBJ1-2, with 12 bases matching TRBD1. The V segment lost 4 bases and the J segment 7 bases; nucleotides outside the gene matches: 1. The CDR3 extends over 13 amino acids. Germline V CDR1 and CDR2: SNHLY, FYNNEI. In DNA form, the CDR3 reads TGTGCCAGCAGTGCGGGACAGGGGGCTGGCTACACCTTC. This translates into CASSAGQGAGYTF.

V is TRBV14 and J is TRBJ1-6, with D possibly being TRBD1 (5 bases). V lost 6 bases and J lost 10, with 10 bases in between. CDR1 and CDR2 from the germline V gene are SGHDN and FVKESK. The CDR3 spans 12 residues. This CDR3 is CASRDRGSPLHF. Written as DNA, the CDR3 is TGTGCCAGCAGGGATAGGGGATCACCCCTCCACTTT.

V usage is TRBV7-2 and J usage is TRBJ2-5; D is unclear. V was shortened by 0 bases and J by 5 bases, with 7 bases between the two germline ends. The CDR3 covers 13 residues. CDR1 is SGHTA, CDR2 FQGNSA, per germline. Written as DNA, the CDR3 is TGTGCCAGCAGCTTAGCTTTTACGGAGACCCAGTACTTC. It codes for CASSLAFTETQYF. Together with reference TRBV7-2 and TRBJ2-5, the CDR3 gives the full variable domain: GAGVSQSPSNKVTEKGKDVELRCDPISGHTALYWYRQSLGQGLEFLIYFQGNSAPDKSGLPSDRFSAERTGGSVSTLTIQRTQQEDSAVYLCASSLAFTETQYFGPGTRLLVL.

V and J are TRBV7-2 and TRBJ2-7; no clear D gene. V lost 0 bases to trimming and J lost 3 bases, with 12 bases between them. This CDR3 contains 15 residues. Germline lookup yields CDR1 SGHTA and CDR2 FQGNSA. This chain's CDR3 is CASSLAQQVYYEQYF. The CDR3 DNA sequence: TGTGCCAGCAGCTTAGCGCAGCAGGTCTACTACGAGCAGTACTTC.

The chain combines TRBV4-3 with TRBJ1-1; D gene uncertain. CDR3 length: 13 residues. V lost 0 bases and J 6 bases, leaving 8 bases between the germline ends. Germline assignment: CDR1 LGHNA and CDR2 YSLEER. The chain's CDR3 is CASSQEILAEAFF. DNA for the CDR3: TGCGCCAGCAGCCAAGAAATCCTCGCTGAAGCTTTCTTT.

This chain connects TRBV7-9 to TRBJ2-6; D perhaps matches TRBD1 (6 bases). Germline V gene data show CDR1 as SEHNR and CDR2 as FQNEAQ (reference sequence). The CDR3 contains 19 residues. V lost 0 bases to trimming and J lost 0 bases, with 15 bases between them. The DNA for the CDR3 is TGTGCCAGCAGCTTAGCGCGTGGCAGGGGATACTCTGGGGCCAACGTCCTGACTTTC. This gives the protein CASSLARGRGYSGANVLTF.

This clone was seen more than once but under ten times. V usage is TRBV2 and J usage is TRBJ2-2; no reliable D call. The ends were cut back, 3 bases at V and 7 bases at J, with 9 bases in the middle. The CDR3 is 13 amino acids. Germline lookup yields CDR1 SNHLY and CDR2 FYNNEI. This CDR3 is CASSEEVHGELFF. The CDR3 DNA reads TGTGCCAGCAGTGAGGAAGTTCACGGGGAGCTGTTTTTT.

The CDR3 spells CAGRRQLSTDTQYF. The CDR3 DNA sequence: TGTGCCGGGAGGAGGCAGCTTAGCACAGATACGCAGTATTTT. The rearrangement links TRBV2 to TRBJ2-3; D is perhaps TRBD2 (6 bases). V was shortened by 11 bases and J by 0 bases, with 15 bases between the two germline ends. CDR3 length: 14 residues. The germline V gene has CDR1 SNHLY and CDR2 FYNNEI.

This clone was counted a few times. The chain joins TRBV29-1 to TRBJ1-4; the D gene is possibly TRBD1 (5 bases). V was cut by 6 bases and J by 6 bases, with 14 bases left in between. The germline V gene has CDR1 SQVTM and CDR2 ANQGSEA. The CDR3 extends over 13 amino acids. The CDR3 DNA sequence: TGCAGCGTCATATGGGGGAGTGATGAAAAACTGTTTTTT. Amino acids: CSVIWGSDEKLFF.

V is TRBV30 and J is TRBJ1-6; D not resolved. The CDR3 runs to 13 residues. Germline-derived CDR1 and CDR2 are GTSNPN and SVGIG (reference sequence). Trimming left V 3 bases short and J 1 base short, with 4 bases between. Here the CDR3 DNA reads TGTGCCTGGAGCCCGTCCTATAATTCACCCCTCCACTTT. Encoded protein: CAWSPSYNSPLHF.

J is TRBJ1-5 and V is TRBV30; weak D call: TRBD1 (5 bases). Trimming left V 3 bases short and J 7 bases short, with 13 bases between. The CDR3 is 13 amino acids. The V gene's germline CDR1 is GTSNPN and CDR2 SVGIG (reference sequence). CDR3 amino acids: CAWSNIGEQPQHF. In nucleotides, the CDR3 is TGTGCCTGGAGCAACATAGGGGAGCAGCCCCAGCATTTT.

The chain joins TRBV9 to TRBJ2-1; D gene unclear. CDR1 SGDLS and CDR2 YYNGEE come from the germline V gene. The CDR3 runs 13 residues. Trimming pared 0 bases from V and 15 bases from J, leaving 16 bases between. CDR3 bases: TGTGCCAGCAGCGTAGTTGGAGCTAGTGATCTGTTCTTC. This encodes CASSVVGASDLFF. Supplemented by reference TRBV9 and TRBJ2-1, the full variable domain reads DSGVTQTPKHLITATGQRVTLRCSPRSGDLSVYWYQQSLDQGLQFLIQYYNGEERAKGNILERFSAQQFPDLHSELNLSSLELGDSALYFCASSVVGASDLFFGPGTRLTVL.

The chain has TRBV21-1 and TRBJ1-6; the table names TRBD1, a call not compared with the DNA. TRBV21-1 is described as a pseudogene. The CDR3 consists of 14 residues. The CDR3 DNA reads as TGTGCCAGCAGCAATGCAGTTCCCTCTGGACCCCTCCACTTT. Residues: CASSNAVPSGPLHF.

The gene calls are TRBV29-1 and TRBJ2-3, with D possibly matching TRBD1 (7 bases). This CDR3 has 16 residues. Trimming took 0 bases from V and 2 from J, leaving 15 bases between them. CDR1 is SQVTM, CDR2 ANQGSEA, per germline. CDR3 sequence: CSVEDAGRGATDTQYF. CDR3 DNA sequence: TGCAGCGTTGAAGACGCAGGCAGGGGGGCCACAGATACGCAGTATTTT.